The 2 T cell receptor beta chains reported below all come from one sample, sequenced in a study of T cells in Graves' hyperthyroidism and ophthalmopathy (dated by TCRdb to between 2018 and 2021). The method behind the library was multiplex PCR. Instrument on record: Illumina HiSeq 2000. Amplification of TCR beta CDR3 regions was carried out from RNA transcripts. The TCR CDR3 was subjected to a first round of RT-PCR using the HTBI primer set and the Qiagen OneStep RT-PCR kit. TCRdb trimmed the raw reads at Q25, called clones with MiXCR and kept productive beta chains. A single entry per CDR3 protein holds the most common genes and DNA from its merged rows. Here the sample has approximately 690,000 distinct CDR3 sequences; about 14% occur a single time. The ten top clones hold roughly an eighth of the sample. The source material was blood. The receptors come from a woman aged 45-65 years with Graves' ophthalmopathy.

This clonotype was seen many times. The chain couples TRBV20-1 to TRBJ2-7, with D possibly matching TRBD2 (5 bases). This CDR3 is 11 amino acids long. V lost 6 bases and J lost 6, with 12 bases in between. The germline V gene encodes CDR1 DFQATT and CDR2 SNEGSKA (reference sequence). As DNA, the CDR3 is TGCAGTGCCGGGATAGGGAGCGAGCAGTACTTC. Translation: CSAGIGSEQYF.

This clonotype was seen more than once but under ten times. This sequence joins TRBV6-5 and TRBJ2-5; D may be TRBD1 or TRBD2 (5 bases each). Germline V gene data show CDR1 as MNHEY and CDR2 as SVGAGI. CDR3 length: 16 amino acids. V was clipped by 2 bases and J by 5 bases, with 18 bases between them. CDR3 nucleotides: TGTGCCAGCAGTTACGGGTTTAGTAGGGGCGGGGAGACCCAGTACTTC. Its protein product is CASSYGFSRGGETQYF.